The subject of this entry is one T cell receptor (beta chain). As yet, its antigen is unknown. Trimming cost V 4 bases and J 0 bases, with 15 bases left between them. This CDR3 spans 16 amino acids. Germline CDR1 MDHEN, CDR2 SYDVKM. TCRdb's copy holds only in-frame clones and misses some; the assay was immunoSEQ multiplex PCR. The profile covers over 200,000 clones, with over 70% appearing a single time and more than 13% taken by the ten largest. The donors were part of the validation cohort of roughly 110 subjects. That cohort was separate from the first cohort, which comprised several hundred subjects. The entry originates in a study of cytomegalovirus exposure and HLA in healthy donors. Overall study context: Later, an analysis reported that the 130 or so validation repertoires had used the same platform as the approximately 660 first-cohort repertoires. Study observations and caveats: A list of around 160 TCR beta chains associated with cytomegalovirus was given. Reports credit the classifier with highly specific, highly sensitive diagnosis of cytomegalovirus status.

This sequence originates from a woman aged 30 to 39 in good health and CMV-seropositive. V usage is TRBV28 and J usage is TRBJ1-1; D is ambiguous. Sequencing input: PBMCs. The CDR3 DNA is TGTGCCAGCAGTTCGCACCCAAGACGTATGAACACTGAAGCTTTCTTT. It is translated as CASSSHPRRMNTEAFF.